This is a list of T cell receptor beta chains from one sample in a study of cytomegalovirus exposure and HLA in healthy donors. Clones were sequenced by immunoSEQ multiplex PCR, and TCRdb holds only the in-frame ones, with some missing. Among 90,000 to 140,000 clones listed, approximately 82% were seen once. The sequenced sample consisted of PBMCs. The receptors here all came from a man in his forties in good health and CMV-seropositive. Each CDR3 is given with its conserved first and last residue. Each record gives: clone size, D gene, V gene, J gene, CDR3 DNA, CDR3 protein. A D gene is named only where the DNA matches it firmly. Clone size is stated in some rows and not others, as once, few, many or a class when expanded.

clone_size: NA
d_call: NA
v_call: TRBV4-3
j_call: TRBJ2-2
cdr3_nt: TGCGCCAGCAGCCAAGATCCCCGGGGGAGAACCGGGGAGCTGTTTTTT
cdr3_aa: CASSQDPRGRTGELFF

clone_size: NA
d_call: TRBD1
v_call: TRBV5-4
j_call: TRBJ2-5
cdr3_nt: TGTGCCAGCAGTGAGGACAGGGCCGAAGAGACCCAGTACTTC
cdr3_aa: CASSEDRAEETQYF

clone_size: once
d_call: NA
v_call: TRBV14
j_call: TRBJ2-7
cdr3_nt: TGTGCCAGCAGCCATCGCTCAGGGGCACCCATATACGAGCAGTACTTC
cdr3_aa: CASSHRSGAPIYEQYF

clone_size: many
d_call: NA
v_call: TRBV30
j_call: TRBJ1-1
cdr3_nt: TGTGCCTGGAGTGTACAGCCGGGGACTGAAGCTTTCTTT
cdr3_aa: CAWSVQPGTEAFF

clone_size: few
d_call: NA
v_call: TRBV11-2
j_call: TRBJ2-3
cdr3_nt: TGTGCCAGCAGCTTACTAAGAGGAGATACGCAGTATTTT
cdr3_aa: CASSLLRGDTQYF

clone_size: NA
d_call: TRBD1
v_call: TRBV28
j_call: TRBJ2-7
cdr3_nt: TGTGCCAGCAGTTCCCCAGGGGGCTCTACCTACGAGCAGTACTTC
cdr3_aa: CASSSPGGSTYEQYF

clone_size: once
d_call: NA
v_call: TRBV28
j_call: TRBJ2-5
cdr3_nt: TGTGCCAGCAGTTTAGGGTCCTTAAGGGGAGAGACCCAGTACTTC
cdr3_aa: CASSLGSLRGETQYF

clone_size: NA
d_call: NA
v_call: TRBV4-1
j_call: TRBJ2-5
cdr3_nt: TGCGCCAGCAGCCCTACTTGGAGGGAGGCTTACACGACCCAGTACTTC
cdr3_aa: CASSPTWREAYTTQYF

clone_size: once
d_call: NA
v_call: TRBV7-6
j_call: TRBJ2-3
cdr3_nt: TGTGCCAGCAGCTTCACAGTCGACGATACGCAGTATTTT
cdr3_aa: CASSFTVDDTQYF

clone_size: NA
d_call: NA
v_call: TRBV14
j_call: TRBJ2-5
cdr3_nt: TGTGCCAGCAGCCTACGGATCAGGGGGAGTGGGGGGCAAGAGACCCAGTACTTC
cdr3_aa: CASSLRIRGSGGQETQYF

clone_size: NA
d_call: NA
v_call: TRBV11-2
j_call: TRBJ2-1
cdr3_nt: TGTGCCAGCAGGGCAGGGGTTGAGCAGTTCTTC
cdr3_aa: CASRAGVEQFF

clone_size: NA
d_call: TRBD2
v_call: TRBV7-8
j_call: TRBJ2-1
cdr3_nt: TGTGCCAGCAGCCCACTAGCGGGATCCTACAATGAGCAGTTCTTC
cdr3_aa: CASSPLAGSYNEQFF

clone_size: few
d_call: TRBD2
v_call: TRBV5-5
j_call: TRBJ2-4
cdr3_nt: TGTGCCAGCAGCCTGGGACTAGCGGGGGGTACCGCCAAAAACAGTCAGTACTTC
cdr3_aa: CASSLGLAGGTAKNSQYF

clone_size: NA
d_call: TRBD2
v_call: TRBV7-2
j_call: TRBJ2-2
cdr3_nt: TGTGCCAGCAGCTTAATAGCGGGGGGGGCGGGGGAGCTGTTTTTT
cdr3_aa: CASSLIAGGAGELFF

clone_size: few
d_call: TRBD2
v_call: TRBV13
j_call: TRBJ2-5
cdr3_nt: TGTGCCAGCAGCCCGGGACTAGCGGGAAGAGAAGAAGAGACCCAGTACTTC
cdr3_aa: CASSPGLAGREEETQYF

clone_size: few
d_call: TRBD2
v_call: TRBV4-2
j_call: TRBJ2-7
cdr3_nt: TGTGCCAGCAGCCGGGGGGGAAATCCCTACGAGCAGTACTTC
cdr3_aa: CASSRGGNPYEQYF

clone_size: NA
d_call: NA
v_call: TRBV30
j_call: TRBJ2-7
cdr3_nt: TGTGCCTGGAGCTCCTCGACAGGTTTCTTGAAAGAGCAGTACTTC
cdr3_aa: CAWSSSTGFLKEQYF

clone_size: NA
d_call: TRBD2
v_call: TRBV4-3
j_call: TRBJ2-7
cdr3_nt: TGCGCCAGCAGCCCAACTGAGACTAGCGCCTACTCCTACGAGCAGTACTTC
cdr3_aa: CASSPTETSAYSYEQYF

clone_size: few
d_call: NA
v_call: TRBV19
j_call: TRBJ1-1
cdr3_nt: TGTGCCAGTATGGGGACAATCGACACTGAAGCTTTCTTT
cdr3_aa: CASMGTIDTEAFF

clone_size: NA
d_call: NA
v_call: TRBV14
j_call: TRBJ2-3
cdr3_nt: TGTGCCAGCAGCCAAAACGCAGGACAGCACACAGATACGCAGTATTTT
cdr3_aa: CASSQNAGQHTDTQYF

clone_size: NA
d_call: NA
v_call: TRBV11-2
j_call: TRBJ2-1
cdr3_nt: TGTGCCAGCAGCCCAGGGGCTAGCGGTTCCTACAATGAGCAGTTCTTC
cdr3_aa: CASSPGASGSYNEQFF

clone_size: NA
d_call: NA
v_call: TRBV28
j_call: TRBJ1-6
cdr3_nt: TGTGCCAGCAGTTCCTTCTCCGAGACACTTAATAATTCACCCCTCCACTTT
cdr3_aa: CASSSFSETLNNSPLHF